What follows is one T cell receptor (beta chain) and its context. These data originate in a study of blood T cell repertoires in COVID-19. Turning to the study itself: The United States, Italy and Spain provided the acute and convalescent COVID-19 samples.

The repertoire was sequenced with immunoSEQ multiplex PCR; TCRdb's copy has only in-frame clones and lacks some. The sample yields some 260,000 clones, around 87% seen once. Adults between about 18 and 95 years of age took part from under 25 US areas. Assignments of participants to cohorts depended upon their own reported clinical history. The TCR was taken from a young woman with acute COVID-19. Sample: PBMCs or T cells enriched from blood (not recorded which).

CDR3 DNA: TGTGCCAGTAGTATAGCGTTGAACACTGAAGCTTTCTTT. Protein product: CASSIALNTEAFF. The J gene is TRBJ1-1, the V gene TRBV19; D ambiguous. Trimming left V 1 base short and J 0 bases short, with 3 bases between. CDR1 LNHDA and CDR2 SQIVND come from the germline V gene (reference sequence). The CDR3 length is 13 residues.